This T cell receptor beta chain comes out of a study of T cells and Merkel cell carcinoma outcomes. Study findings and constraints: Merkel cell carcinoma outcomes were reportedly predicted by repertoire and T-cell density.

Measured with immunoSEQ multiplex PCR; TCRdb has only the in-frame clones, and not every one. This table has about 3,000 clones, 60% to 80% appearing once. Details on this clone: Antigen unknown.

This CDR3 spans 14 amino acids. The J segment lost 3 bases and the V segment lost 6 bases, leaving 4 bases of the junction unmatched. The germline V gene has CDR1 SQVTM and CDR2 ANQGSEA. This clonotype was sampled from a human donor with Merkel cell carcinoma. The specimen was tumor tissue from Merkel cell carcinoma. J is TRBJ2-1 and V is TRBV29-1, with 11 bases lining up with TRBD2. CDR3 sequence (DNA): TGCAGCGTATATAGCGGGGGGGGCTACAATGAGCAGTTCTTC. This translates into CSVYSGGGYNEQFF.